The next 21 T cell receptor beta chains were all read from a single sample in a study of T cell clonality in common variable immunodeficiency. Produced via immunoSEQ multiplex PCR; TCRdb's table is partial and in-frame only. This repertoire holds tens of thousands of clones, and none appear only once. The specimen was peripheral blood mononuclear cells. The receptors derive from a person aged 18 to 75 in good health.

A word on this clone: Read sequence stops 3 residues before the CDR3 end, and the germline J gene provides the missing end. This chain uses TRBV5-1 with TRBJ1-3; TRBD1 is a possible D gene (6 bases). The CDR3 has 13 residues. Germline CDR1 SGHRS, CDR2 YFSETQ. The V end lost 1 base, the J end lost 4 bases, and 6 bases lay between the germline ends. The CDR3 loop is CASSLTGGNTIYF. CDR3 DNA (partial): TGCGCCAGCAGCTTGACAGGGGGAAACACC.

This clone was detected many times. One junction end does not reproduce the germline sequence, and a read error may be involved. Sequencing ends 3 residues short of the CDR3 end; the germline J gene provides the rest. This chain joins TRBV4-2 and TRBJ2-7; 7 positions agree with TRBD1. The CDR3 has 15 amino acids. The V gene's germline CDR1 is LGHNA and CDR2 YNFKEQ. Partial CDR3 DNA: TGCGCCAGCAGCCACCTCCGGGACAGTGTCTACGAG. This translates into CASSHLRDSVYE. The entire CDR3 is CASSHLRDSVYEQYF.

A note on this clone: At one end the junction does not follow the germline gene, possibly because of a read error. The read ends 3 residues shy of where the CDR3 ends; the end is completed using the germline J gene. The chain has TRBV7-7 and TRBJ1-4; D is possibly TRBD1 (5 bases). The CDR3 sequence is 14 residues long. Germline-derived CDR1 and CDR2 are SSHAT and FNYEAQ (reference sequence). The covered CDR3 bases are TGTGCTAGCAGCGGGGGGGTTGTTAATGAAAAA. Translating gives CASSGGVVNEK. The entire CDR3 protein is CASSGGVVNEKLFF.

In this sample, this clone turned up many times. The CDR3 bases that were read are TGCGCCAGCAGCCAAGATGGTGCAGGGCTTAGTGGC. Protein sequence: CASSQDGAGLSG. The complete CDR3 reads CASSQDGAGLSGYTF. V and J are TRBV4-1 and TRBJ1-2; the D gene is possibly TRBD1 (5 bases). The missing CDR3 end, 3 residues past where the read stops, is filled in from the germline J gene. Trimming left V 0 bases short and J 7 bases short, with 15 bases between. This CDR3 is built from 15 residues. The V gene's germline CDR1 is MGHRA and CDR2 YSYEKL.

There are a few counts of this clone. CDR3 in amino acids: CASSPGTAQETQYF. The sequenced part of the CDR3 DNA is TGTGCCAGCAGCCCCGGGACAGCCCAAGAGACC. V gene TRBV11-2 combines with J gene TRBJ2-5; 7 bases match TRBD1. The read terminates 3 residues ahead of where the CDR3 ends, so the germline J gene completes it. The CDR3 extends over 14 amino acids. The germline CDR1 and CDR2 sequences are SGHAT and FQNNGV. V shed 5 bases, J shed 1 base, and the junction held 4 bases outside the gene matches.

This clone was counted many times. The CDR3 end falls 3 residues outside the read, so it is completed with the germline J gene. The genes are TRBV19 and TRBJ2-5, with 11 nucleotides matching TRBD1. CDR3 length: 15 amino acids. CDR1 is LNHDA and CDR2 is SQIVND in the germline V gene (reference sequence). The ends lost 4 bases at V and 6 bases at J; junction bases unmatched: 7. Partial CDR3 DNA: TGTGCCAGTAGTACCCCGGACAGGGGGCGGCAGACC. Translating it yields CASSTPDRGRQT. The whole CDR3 region reads CASSTPDRGRQTQYF.

This clone was seen many times. The read halts 3 residues ahead of the CDR3 end, with the missing end drawn from the germline J gene. The chain joins TRBV5-1 to TRBJ2-2; 8 bases map to TRBD1. CDR1 and CDR2 from the germline V gene are SGHRS and YFSETQ. V gave up 4 bases and J gave up 1 base; unmatched junction bases: 3. The CDR3 covers 15 residues. CDR3 protein: CASSPGTGNTGELFF. The CDR3 DNA, read in part, is TGCGCCAGCAGCCCGGGGACAGGGAACACCGGGGAG.

The table lists this clone with many counts. The CDR3 is cut off 3 residues early in the read; its end comes from the germline J gene. The chain joins TRBV5-4 to TRBJ1-5; 8 bases align to TRBD1. Germline loops: CDR1 SGHNT, CDR2 YYREEE (reference sequence). With V trimmed by 0 bases and J by 5 bases, 4 bases remained unmatched. CDR3 size: 15 residues. CDR3 DNA (partial): TGTGCCAGCAGCTTGGAACAGGGGGATGATCAGCCC. Translating it yields CASSLEQGDDQP. The whole CDR3 region reads CASSLEQGDDQPQHF.

This clone was counted ten times or more. The CDR3 is cut off 3 residues early in the read; its end comes from the germline J gene. This chain connects TRBV9 to TRBJ2-3, with 11 bases matching TRBD1. Germline lookup yields CDR1 SGDLS and CDR2 YYNGEE. V lost 6 bases, J lost 4 bases, and 10 bases stayed unmatched. This CDR3 spans 16 amino acids. CDR3 protein: CASTSSDRGRPDTQYF. The CDR3 DNA, read in part, is TGTGCCAGCACCTCCTCGGACAGGGGGCGACCAGATACG.

In this sample, this clone turned up many times. The read is 3 residues too short to cover the CDR3 end, so that end is filled in from the germline J gene. V gene TRBV10-3 combines with J gene TRBJ2-1; 7 bases are a match to TRBD1. Germline lookup yields CDR1 ENHRY and CDR2 SYGVKD. V was clipped by 10 bases and J by 6 bases; unmatched bases: 3. The CDR3 extends over 11 amino acids. Partial CDR3 DNA: TGTGCCACCTCAGGGGGCAATGAG. The encoded protein is CATSGGNE. The full CDR3 protein reads CATSGGNEQFF.

This clone came up many times. The CDR3 end lies 3 residues beyond the end of the read and is filled in from the germline J gene. This sequence joins TRBV6-2 or TRBV6-3 and TRBJ2-3; 10 positions match TRBD1. The trim removed 4 bases at V and 4 bases at J, leaving 8 bases unmatched. This CDR3 is built from 16 residues. Germline CDR1 and CDR2: MNHEY and SVGEGT. Partial CDR3 DNA: TGTGCCAGCAGTTCGCCGGGACAGGGGAGATCAGATACG. Translation: CASSSPGQGRSDT. The entire CDR3 sequence reads CASSSPGQGRSDTQYF.

In its sample, this clone was seen many times. The sequence runs out 3 residues before the end of the CDR3; the remainder is reconstructed from the germline J gene. V usage is TRBV7-2 and J usage is TRBJ2-5; 10 nucleotides match TRBD2. The CDR3 is made up of 15 amino acids. Trimming took 2 bases from V and 6 from J; bases not matched to a gene: 6. Per the germline V gene, CDR1 is SGHTA and CDR2 is FQGNSA. The CDR3 protein is CASSLTSGAGQTQYF. The DNA read from the CDR3 is TGTGCCAGCAGCTTAACTAGCGGGGCAGGGCAGACC.

This clone was counted a few times. The CDR3 extends 3 residues past the end of the read, so its final part is completed from the germline J gene. The chain uses TRBV20-1 and TRBJ1-1; 7 nucleotides line up with TRBD1. In germline, CDR1 is DFQATT, CDR2 SNEGSKA (reference sequence). The CDR3 extends over 17 amino acids. V trimming: 5 bases; J trimming: 0 bases; junction bases outside the gene matches: 15. The CDR3 here is CSASPPGQSLVNTEAFF. The CDR3 bases that were read are TGCAGTGCTTCGCCCCCGGGACAGTCCCTCGTGAACACTGAA.

This clone was seen repeatedly, ten times or more. With the read ending 3 residues before the CDR3 end, the germline J gene is used to fill in that end. The chain has TRBV28 and TRBJ2-1; TRBD2 agrees at 13 bases. Germline values: CDR1 MDHEN, CDR2 SYDVKM. This CDR3 region has 19 residues. Losses at the gene ends were 3 bases for V and 8 bases for J; bases not matched to a gene: 16. This chain's CDR3 is CASSLKALPLAGGPYEQFF. CDR3 DNA (partial): TGTGCCAGCAGTTTGAAAGCATTGCCACTAGCGGGAGGGCCCTATGAG.

This clone was recorded many times. The read ends 3 residues shy of where the CDR3 ends; the end is completed using the germline J gene. V usage is TRBV5-1 and J usage is TRBJ2-7; 7 bases are shared with TRBD2. J gave up 0 bases and V 5 bases, and 8 bases lay outside the gene matches. CDR3 length: 15 residues. Per the germline V gene, CDR1 is SGHRS and CDR2 is YFSETQ. CDR3: CASSQKAGSSYEQYF. Incomplete CDR3 DNA: TGCGCCAGCAGTCAAAAAGCGGGATCCTCCTACGAG.

This clone showed up many times. Mismatch with germline at one junction end may stem from a read error. The read ends 3 residues before the CDR3 terminus; that terminus is restored from the germline J gene. The chain links TRBV7-7 to TRBJ2-5; a possible D gene is TRBD2 (5 bases). The CDR3 totals 15 residues. CDR1 is SSHAT, CDR2 FNYEAQ, per germline (reference sequence). The sequenced CDR3 bases are TGTGCTAGCAGCTCACCTTCGGAGACGGGGGAGACC. It specifies CASSSPSETGET. From start to end, the CDR3 is CASSSPSETGETQYF.

In this sample, this clone turned up many times. The read terminates 3 residues before the CDR3 end, so the remaining end is supplied by the germline J gene. V is TRBV5-1 and J is TRBJ2-7; tentatively, D is TRBD2 (6 bases). Trimming took 6 bases from V and 1 from J, leaving 14 bases between them. Germline V gene lookup returns CDR1 SGHRS and CDR2 YFSETQ. The CDR3 spans 14 residues. CDR3 bases read: TGCGCCAGCAAAAGCGGGCCGATTTCCTACGAG. It yields the protein CASKSGPISYE. The full CDR3 is CASKSGPISYEQYF.

This clone was recorded many times. The read stops 3 residues short of the end of the CDR3; the missing end is completed from the germline J gene. The chain links TRBV19 to TRBJ1-2; 7 bases agree with TRBD1. Germline V gene lookup returns CDR1 LNHDA and CDR2 SQIVND (reference sequence). CDR3 size: 13 residues. Unmatched junction bases numbered 5, after V lost 5 bases and J lost 5 bases. The CDR3 loop reads CASSLQGHYGYTF. The covered CDR3 bases are TGTGCCAGTAGTCTACAGGGGCATTATGGC.

This clone was picked up many times. The CDR3 extends 3 residues past the end of the read, so its final part is completed from the germline J gene. This chain joins TRBV20-1 and TRBJ2-7, with a possible D match to TRBD2 (6 bases). Per germline, CDR1 DFQATT and CDR2 SNEGSKA (reference sequence). The CDR3 consists of 13 residues. The V and J ends lost 6 bases and 4 bases respectively, with 16 bases between them. The CDR3 loop is CSAPSVRPYEQYF. Partial CDR3 DNA: TGCAGTGCCCCTAGCGTGCGCCCGTACGAG.

This clone appeared many times. The CDR3 extends 3 residues past the end of the read, so its final part is completed from the germline J gene. This chain links TRBV4-2 with TRBJ2-1; weak D call: TRBD1 (6 bases). Looked up from germline, CDR1 is LGHNA and CDR2 is YNFKEQ. V shed 4 bases and J shed 4 bases, with 20 bases lying between them. The CDR3 loop spans 17 amino acids. The CDR3 protein is CASSPALGATKYNEQFF. CDR3 bases read: TGTGCCAGCAGCCCGGCCCTGGGGGCGACTAAATACAATGAG.

This clone was seen at least ten times. The read terminates 3 residues ahead of where the CDR3 ends, so the germline J gene completes it. The rearrangement uses TRBV19 and TRBJ1-2; 9 positions agree with TRBD1. The trim removed 4 bases at V and 3 bases at J, leaving 12 bases unmatched. The germline CDR1 and CDR2 sequences are LNHDA and SQIVND (reference sequence). The CDR3 consists of 17 residues. The part of the CDR3 DNA that was read is TGTGCCAGTAGTACTAACCGCAACAGGGGGCAGGACTATGGC. Its translation is CASSTNRNRGQDYG. The complete CDR3 sequence is CASSTNRNRGQDYGYTF.